A selection of T cell receptor beta chains follows, all from one sample in a study of regulatory T cells in long-lasting Graves disease. Each CDR3 protein gets one entry after TCRdb re-called the multiplex PCR reads with MiXCR. The sample contains 410,000 or so distinct CDR3 sequences, approximately 15% of which appear only once. The same data also contributed to another study, on T cells in Graves' hyperthyroidism and ophthalmopathy.

Source: peripheral blood mononuclear cells (PBMCs), taken at new diagnosis, from a patient treated with antithyroid drugs. The receptor source for this set is a woman aged 30 to 39 with Graves disease. Both conserved end residues are part of each CDR3. D genes are given only for firm matches. Only some rows state a clone size, as once, few, many or a class for expanded clones.

v_call: TRBV11-2
clone_size: -
j_call: TRBJ2-1
d_call: TRBD2
cdr3_aa: CASSLVLAGSYEQFF
cdr3_nt: TGTGCCAGCAGCTTGGTCCTAGCGGGGTCCTACGAGCAGTTCTTC

v_call: TRBV7-9
clone_size: -
j_call: TRBJ2-3
d_call: -
cdr3_aa: CASSPAPQRNTDTQYF
cdr3_nt: TGTGCCAGCAGCCCCGCGCCCCAGCGGAACACAGATACGCAGTATTTT

v_call: TRBV19
clone_size: few
j_call: TRBJ1-2
d_call: -
cdr3_aa: CASSIGVGHTNYGYTF
cdr3_nt: TGTGCCAGTAGTATTGGTGTCGGACATACTAACTATGGCTACACCTTC

v_call: TRBV20-1
clone_size: -
j_call: TRBJ1-5
d_call: -
cdr3_aa: CSATHRQSNQPQHF
cdr3_nt: TGCAGTGCCACCCACCGACAGAGCAATCAGCCCCAGCATTTT

v_call: TRBV10-1
clone_size: many
j_call: TRBJ1-1
d_call: -
cdr3_aa: CASRKFLNTEAFF
cdr3_nt: TGCGCCAGCAGAAAATTTTTGAACACTGAAGCTTTCTTT

v_call: TRBV19
clone_size: -
j_call: TRBJ2-7
d_call: -
cdr3_aa: CASRRQDSPYEQYF
cdr3_nt: TGTGCCAGCCGCCGACAGGACTCTCCCTACGAGCAGTACTTC

v_call: TRBV18
clone_size: many
j_call: TRBJ1-1
d_call: -
cdr3_aa: CASSPPDQLDEAFF
cdr3_nt: TGTGCCAGCTCACCACCGGATCAGCTAGATGAAGCTTTCTTT

v_call: TRBV28
clone_size: many
j_call: TRBJ1-5
d_call: -
cdr3_aa: CASSLGGSYNQPQHF
cdr3_nt: TGTGCCAGCAGTTTGGGGGGGAGTTACAATCAGCCCCAGCATTTT

v_call: TRBV28
clone_size: many
j_call: TRBJ2-7
d_call: -
cdr3_aa: CASSRDPSYEQYF
cdr3_nt: TGTGCCAGCAGCCGGGACCCATCCTACGAGCAGTACTTC

v_call: TRBV4-1
clone_size: few
j_call: TRBJ1-5
d_call: -
cdr3_aa: CASSQWTMNQPQHF
cdr3_nt: TGCGCCAGCAGCCAATGGACTATGAATCAGCCCCAGCATTTT

v_call: TRBV29-1
clone_size: -
j_call: TRBJ2-5
d_call: -
cdr3_aa: CSADHLNNQYF
cdr3_nt: TGCAGCGCCGACCATCTCAATAACCAGTACTTC

v_call: TRBV20-1
clone_size: many
j_call: TRBJ2-1
d_call: -
cdr3_aa: CSATTDGISYNEQFF
cdr3_nt: TGCAGTGCAACCACGGACGGGATCTCCTACAATGAGCAGTTCTTC

v_call: TRBV30
clone_size: many
j_call: TRBJ2-1
d_call: TRBD2
cdr3_aa: CAWSAGRGAQFNEQFF
cdr3_nt: TGTGCCTGGAGTGCTGGGCGGGGGGCGCAGTTCAATGAGCAGTTCTTC

v_call: TRBV24-1
clone_size: few
j_call: TRBJ2-3
d_call: -
cdr3_aa: CATSDWGGDTQYF
cdr3_nt: TGTGCCACCAGTGATTGGGGGGGCGATACGCAGTATTTT

v_call: TRBV5-1
clone_size: few
j_call: TRBJ1-1
d_call: -
cdr3_aa: CASSLDLGRAAFF
cdr3_nt: TGCGCCAGCAGCTTGGATCTGGGGAGAGCGGCTTTCTTT

v_call: TRBV20-1
clone_size: many
j_call: TRBJ2-5
d_call: -
cdr3_aa: CSARVTPSETQYF
cdr3_nt: TGCAGTGCTAGAGTCACTCCCTCCGAGACCCAGTACTTC

v_call: TRBV20-1
clone_size: many
j_call: TRBJ2-7
d_call: -
cdr3_aa: CSARYPGTRPYEQYF
cdr3_nt: TGCAGTGCTAGATACCCAGGGACTCGCCCCTACGAGCAGTACTTC

v_call: TRBV7-2
clone_size: many
j_call: TRBJ2-7
d_call: -
cdr3_aa: CASSWGTPSYEQYF
cdr3_nt: TGTGCCAGCAGCTGGGGGACACCTTCCTACGAGCAGTACTTC

v_call: TRBV2
clone_size: few
j_call: TRBJ2-5
d_call: TRBD2
cdr3_aa: CASTLSGTQETQYF
cdr3_nt: TGTGCCAGCACCCTTAGCGGGACCCAAGAGACCCAGTACTTC

v_call: TRBV5-5
clone_size: many
j_call: TRBJ1-1
d_call: -
cdr3_aa: CASSLFPANTEAFF
cdr3_nt: TGCGCCAGCAGCTTGTTCCCGGCTAACACTGAAGCTTTCTTT

v_call: TRBV12-3/TRBV12-4
clone_size: -
j_call: TRBJ2-1
d_call: TRBD2
cdr3_aa: CASSPRLAGGPSSYNEQFF
cdr3_nt: TGTGCCAGCAGCCCCCGGCTAGCGGGGGGACCCAGCTCCTACAATGAGCAGTTCTTC

v_call: TRBV29-1
clone_size: many
j_call: TRBJ2-7
d_call: TRBD2
cdr3_aa: CSVEALAGGNYEQYF
cdr3_nt: TGCAGCGTTGAAGCTCTCGCGGGAGGGAACTACGAGCAGTACTTC

v_call: TRBV28
clone_size: few
j_call: TRBJ1-2
d_call: -
cdr3_aa: CASSRGRESYGYTF
cdr3_nt: TGTGCCAGCAGTCGAGGACGGGAGTCCTATGGCTACACCTTC

v_call: TRBV28
clone_size: -
j_call: TRBJ2-7
d_call: -
cdr3_aa: CASSVPTSGNYEQYF
cdr3_nt: TGTGCCAGCAGTGTACCGACCTCGGGCAACTACGAGCAGTACTTC

v_call: TRBV18
clone_size: -
j_call: TRBJ1-5
d_call: -
cdr3_aa: CASSPSEGNQPQHF
cdr3_nt: TGTGCCAGCTCACCATCTGAGGGCAATCAGCCCCAGCATTTT

v_call: TRBV10-3
clone_size: few
j_call: TRBJ2-5
d_call: -
cdr3_aa: CATRTGTRETQYF
cdr3_nt: TGTGCCACCCGCACAGGTACGCGAGAGACCCAGTACTTC

v_call: TRBV24-1
clone_size: -
j_call: TRBJ2-3
d_call: -
cdr3_aa: CATSDGSGVSTDTQYF
cdr3_nt: TGTGCCACCAGTGATGGGTCCGGGGTCAGCACAGATACGCAGTATTTT

v_call: TRBV20-1
clone_size: few
j_call: TRBJ2-1
d_call: TRBD2
cdr3_aa: CSARDASGSLNEQFF
cdr3_nt: TGCAGTGCTAGAGACGCTAGCGGGAGTCTCAATGAGCAGTTCTTC

v_call: TRBV30
clone_size: many
j_call: TRBJ1-4
d_call: -
cdr3_aa: CALTGLRREKLFF
cdr3_nt: TGTGCCTTGACGGGCCTCCGGCGGGAAAAACTGTTTTTT

v_call: TRBV3-1
clone_size: many
j_call: TRBJ2-7
d_call: -
cdr3_aa: CASSQGGPWEQYF
cdr3_nt: TGTGCCAGCAGCCAAGGCGGACCGTGGGAGCAGTACTTC

v_call: TRBV9
clone_size: many
j_call: TRBJ2-3
d_call: -
cdr3_aa: CASSSPSAGDTQYF
cdr3_nt: TGTGCCAGCAGCAGTCCTTCCGCAGGAGATACGCAGTATTTT

v_call: TRBV28
clone_size: few
j_call: TRBJ1-4
d_call: -
cdr3_aa: CASSSDKGREKLFF
cdr3_nt: TGTGCCAGCAGTTCGGACAAAGGGAGGGAAAAACTGTTTTTT

v_call: TRBV20-1
clone_size: many
j_call: TRBJ2-7
d_call: -
cdr3_aa: CSASDGYYGDSSYEQYF
cdr3_nt: TGCAGTGCCAGCGACGGTTACTACGGCGATAGCTCCTACGAGCAGTACTTC

v_call: TRBV12-3/TRBV12-4
clone_size: many
j_call: TRBJ2-6
d_call: -
cdr3_aa: CASGGSGANVLTF
cdr3_nt: TGTGCCAGCGGGGGCAGTGGGGCCAACGTCCTGACTTTC

v_call: TRBV7-8
clone_size: few
j_call: TRBJ1-2
d_call: TRBD1
cdr3_aa: CASSTGGSYGYTF
cdr3_nt: TGTGCCAGCAGTACAGGGGGTAGCTATGGCTACACCTTC

v_call: TRBV28
clone_size: many
j_call: TRBJ1-1
d_call: TRBD1
cdr3_aa: CATTRRGGITEAFF
cdr3_nt: TGTGCCACCACCCGAAGAGGGGGCATTACTGAAGCTTTCTTT

v_call: TRBV18
clone_size: few
j_call: TRBJ2-5
d_call: -
cdr3_aa: CASSRQPTPQETQYF
cdr3_nt: TGTGCCAGCTCGCGACAGCCAACCCCTCAAGAGACCCAGTACTTC

v_call: TRBV24-1
clone_size: many
j_call: TRBJ1-5
d_call: TRBD1
cdr3_aa: CATSDPSGGSQPQHF
cdr3_nt: TGTGCCACCAGTGATCCCTCAGGGGGCAGTCAGCCCCAGCATTTT

v_call: TRBV10-1
clone_size: many
j_call: TRBJ1-1
d_call: -
cdr3_aa: CASSESPVNTEAFF
cdr3_nt: TGCGCCAGCAGTGAGTCTCCGGTTAACACTGAAGCTTTCTTT

v_call: TRBV20-1
clone_size: -
j_call: TRBJ2-5
d_call: TRBD2
cdr3_aa: CSARDFSGTAETQYF
cdr3_nt: TGCAGTGCTAGAGATTTTAGCGGGACGGCAGAGACCCAGTACTTC

v_call: TRBV2
clone_size: many
j_call: TRBJ2-7
d_call: TRBD1
cdr3_aa: CASNRDRGGEQYF
cdr3_nt: TGTGCCAGCAATCGGGACAGGGGCGGGGAGCAGTACTTC

v_call: TRBV7-9
clone_size: -
j_call: TRBJ1-6
d_call: TRBD1
cdr3_aa: CASSYPSRTGGKSTYNSPLHF
cdr3_nt: TGTGCCAGCAGCTATCCGTCCCGGACAGGGGGGAAATCGACCTATAATTCACCCCTCCACTTT

v_call: TRBV7-8
clone_size: many
j_call: TRBJ2-7
d_call: -
cdr3_aa: CASSLVPGPHEQYF
cdr3_nt: TGTGCCAGCAGCTTAGTTCCAGGCCCCCACGAGCAGTACTTC

v_call: TRBV3-1
clone_size: many
j_call: TRBJ2-2
d_call: TRBD2
cdr3_aa: CASSQDLGRQREPEGTGELFF
cdr3_nt: TGTGCCAGCAGCCAAGATCTTGGACGGCAGCGGGAGCCAGAAGGCACCGGGGAGCTGTTTTTT

v_call: TRBV11-1
clone_size: few
j_call: TRBJ2-2
d_call: TRBD2
cdr3_aa: CASSFLTSGDTGELFF
cdr3_nt: TGTGCCAGCAGCTTCCTGACTAGCGGGGATACCGGGGAGCTGTTTTTT

v_call: TRBV11-2
clone_size: many
j_call: TRBJ2-1
d_call: TRBD2
cdr3_aa: CASSLGPRLAGDNEQFF
cdr3_nt: TGTGCCAGCAGCTTAGGCCCCCGACTAGCGGGGGACAATGAGCAGTTCTTC

v_call: TRBV6-9
clone_size: many
j_call: TRBJ2-7
d_call: TRBD2
cdr3_aa: CASSYSSFPGTSGSEQYF
cdr3_nt: TGTGCCAGCAGTTACTCATCGTTTCCAGGGACTAGCGGGAGCGAGCAGTACTTC

v_call: TRBV27
clone_size: few
j_call: TRBJ1-2
d_call: -
cdr3_aa: CASSPWDGPGYTF
cdr3_nt: TGTGCCAGCAGTCCATGGGACGGCCCTGGCTACACCTTC

v_call: TRBV6-1
clone_size: few
j_call: TRBJ2-3
d_call: TRBD2
cdr3_aa: CASSEQAGGADTQYF
cdr3_nt: TGTGCCAGCAGTGAACAAGCGGGAGGCGCAGATACGCAGTATTTT

v_call: TRBV18
clone_size: many
j_call: TRBJ1-6
d_call: -
cdr3_aa: CASSPSTPGVNSPLHF
cdr3_nt: TGTGCCAGCTCTCCTTCAACACCGGGAGTAAATTCACCCCTCCACTTT

v_call: TRBV12-3/TRBV12-4
clone_size: -
j_call: TRBJ2-1
d_call: TRBD2
cdr3_aa: CASSRRLAENNEQFF
cdr3_nt: TGTGCCAGCAGCCGAAGACTAGCGGAAAACAATGAGCAGTTCTTC

v_call: TRBV11-1
clone_size: many
j_call: TRBJ2-5
d_call: -
cdr3_aa: CASSPRPPGPTYQETQYF
cdr3_nt: TGTGCCAGCAGCCCCCGCCCACCGGGTCCTACGTACCAAGAGACCCAGTACTTC

v_call: TRBV6-2/TRBV6-3
clone_size: -
j_call: TRBJ2-5
d_call: TRBD2
cdr3_aa: CASSYAGGVSETQYF
cdr3_nt: TGTGCCAGCTCCTACGCGGGAGGGGTTTCGGAGACCCAGTACTTC

v_call: TRBV28
clone_size: many
j_call: TRBJ2-2
d_call: TRBD2
cdr3_aa: CASSRGLAGVSSGELFF
cdr3_nt: TGTGCCAGCAGCCGGGGACTAGCGGGAGTTTCATCCGGGGAGCTGTTTTTT

v_call: TRBV12-3/TRBV12-4
clone_size: many
j_call: TRBJ2-1
d_call: -
cdr3_aa: CASSWVQGIGSYNEQFF
cdr3_nt: TGTGCCAGCAGTTGGGTTCAGGGTATAGGCTCCTACAATGAGCAGTTCTTC

v_call: TRBV5-1
clone_size: many
j_call: TRBJ1-5
d_call: -
cdr3_aa: CASSLARGEPQHF
cdr3_nt: TGCGCCAGCAGCTTGGCCCGCGGGGAGCCCCAGCATTTT

v_call: TRBV28
clone_size: many
j_call: TRBJ2-7
d_call: -
cdr3_aa: CASSFILTQSSYEQYF
cdr3_nt: TGTGCCAGCAGTTTCATCCTTACACAGAGCTCCTACGAGCAGTACTTC

v_call: TRBV14
clone_size: -
j_call: TRBJ2-5
d_call: -
cdr3_aa: CASRPSGRETQYF
cdr3_nt: TGTGCCAGCAGGCCATCAGGGAGAGAGACCCAGTACTTC